The subject of this entry is one TCR beta chain. The sample comes from a study of blood T cell repertoires in COVID-19. In the study overall: From T cells, B-cell-depleted T cells, or PBMCs came the material, which was cDNA or gDNA.

Per germline, CDR1 LNHDA and CDR2 SQIVND (reference sequence). The V end was cut by 7 bases, the J end by 5 bases, with 12 bases between. The CDR3 is made up of 14 amino acids. TCRdb's copy holds only in-frame clones and misses some; the assay was immunoSEQ multiplex PCR. This table has about 260,000 clones, around 89% appearing once. Adults between roughly 18 and 89 years of age took part from fewer than 30 US areas. Clinical history reported by participants formed the basis on which cohorts were assigned. The receptor was derived from a woman in her twenties or thirties with acute COVID-19. The V and J genes are TRBV19 and TRBJ1-6; tentative D call: TRBD1 (6 bases). Specimen: PBMCs or T cells enriched from blood (not recorded which). The CDR3 loop reads CASKIEGDNSPLHF. In nucleotides, the CDR3 is TGTGCCAGTAAGATCGAGGGGGATAATTCACCCCTCCACTTT.